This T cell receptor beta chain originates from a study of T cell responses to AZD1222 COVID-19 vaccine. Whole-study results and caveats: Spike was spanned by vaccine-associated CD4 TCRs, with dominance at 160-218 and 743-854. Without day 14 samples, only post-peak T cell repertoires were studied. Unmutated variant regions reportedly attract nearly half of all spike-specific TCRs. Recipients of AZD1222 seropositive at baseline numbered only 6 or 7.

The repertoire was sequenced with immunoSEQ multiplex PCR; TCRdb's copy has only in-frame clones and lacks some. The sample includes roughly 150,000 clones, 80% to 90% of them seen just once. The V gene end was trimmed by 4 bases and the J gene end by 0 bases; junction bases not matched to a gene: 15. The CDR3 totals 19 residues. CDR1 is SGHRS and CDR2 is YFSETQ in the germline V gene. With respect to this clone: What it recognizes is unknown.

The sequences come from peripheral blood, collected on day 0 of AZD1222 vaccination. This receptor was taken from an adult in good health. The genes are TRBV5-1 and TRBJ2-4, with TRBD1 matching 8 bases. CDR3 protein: CASSHYKIPGQAAKNIQYF. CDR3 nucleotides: TGCGCCAGCAGCCATTACAAGATACCGGGACAGGCAGCCAAAAACATTCAGTACTTC.